The clone carrying this T cell receptor beta chain was counted ten times or more. Its antigen is still unknown. This specimen comes from a study of T cell repertoires in cytomegalovirus infection. About the study: CMV infection and matching HLA type were both indicated by public TCR beta signatures.

Study results and limitations: CMV-specific TCR beta clonotypes restricted by HLA-C were the ones dominating the ex vivo response.

The CDR3 has 15 residues. Trimming took 0 bases from V and 4 from J, leaving 12 bases between them. TCRdb reprocessed the reads with MiXCR, giving one entry per CDR3 protein. The sample yields 150,000 or so distinct CDR3 sequences, under 8% seen once. The receptor's source is a human donor in good health (CMV status not recorded). Some clones in this sample may be carry-over from other donors' samples. The rearrangement uses TRBV12-3 or TRBV12-4 and TRBJ1-2, with D perhaps TRBD1 (6 bases). Specimen: PBMCs. In DNA form, the CDR3 reads TGTGCCAGCAGTTTAGCGACAGGCGGTTCCTATGGCTACACCTTC. As protein: CASSLATGGSYGYTF.